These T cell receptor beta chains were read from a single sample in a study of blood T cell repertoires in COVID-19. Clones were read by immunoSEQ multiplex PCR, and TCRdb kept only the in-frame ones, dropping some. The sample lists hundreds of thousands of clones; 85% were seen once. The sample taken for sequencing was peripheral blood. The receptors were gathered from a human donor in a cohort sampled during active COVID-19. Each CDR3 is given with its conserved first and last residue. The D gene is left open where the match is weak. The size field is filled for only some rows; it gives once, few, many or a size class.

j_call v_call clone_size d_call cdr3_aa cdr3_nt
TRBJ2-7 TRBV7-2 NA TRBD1 CASSPQPGQGYEQYF TGTGCCAGCAGCCCACAGCCTGGACAGGGCTACGAGCAGTACTTC
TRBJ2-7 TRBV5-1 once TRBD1 CASSLGQGGTYEQYF TGCGCCAGCAGCTTGGGACAGGGTGGGACCTACGAGCAGTACTTC
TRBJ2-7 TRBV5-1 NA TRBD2 CASSRGLAGAHEQYF TGCGCCAGCAGCCGCGGACTAGCGGGAGCCCACGAGCAGTACTTC
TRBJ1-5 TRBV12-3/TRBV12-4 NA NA CASSSGRGQPQHF TGTGCCAGCAGTTCAGGACGGGGTCAGCCCCAGCATTTT
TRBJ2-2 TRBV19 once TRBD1 CASSIPGQGITGELFF TGTGCCAGTAGTATACCGGGACAGGGTATCACCGGGGAGCTGTTTTTT
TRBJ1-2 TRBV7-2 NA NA CASSLPGIGGYTF TGTGCCAGCAGCTTACCAGGGATCGGTGGCTACACCTTC
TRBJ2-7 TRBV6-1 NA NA CASSESTTGSSYEQYF TGTGCCAGCAGTGAATCCACTACTGGGAGCTCCTACGAGCAGTACTTC
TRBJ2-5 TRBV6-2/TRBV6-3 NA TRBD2 CASSYRASGSVGGETQYF TGTGCCAGCAGTTACCGGGCTAGCGGGAGCGTGGGGGGAGAGACCCAGTACTTC
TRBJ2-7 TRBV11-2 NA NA CASGEPGLSYEQYF TGTGCCAGCGGCGAACCGGGTCTGAGCTACGAGCAGTACTTC
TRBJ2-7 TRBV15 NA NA CATSRGPTSYEQYF TGTGCCACCAGCAGAGGCCCGACTTCCTACGAGCAGTACTTC
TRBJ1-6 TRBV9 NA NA CASSGGPSSYNSPLHF TGTGCCAGCAGCGGGGGGCCAAGCTCCTATAATTCACCCCTCCACTTT
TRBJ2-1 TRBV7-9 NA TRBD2 CASSLEGREGSSRGQFF TGTGCCAGCAGCTTAGAAGGGCGGGAGGGATCCTCACGGGGGCAGTTCTTC
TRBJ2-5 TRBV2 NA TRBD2 CAGGLALGTQYF TGTGCCGGTGGACTAGCTCTAGGGACCCAGTACTTC
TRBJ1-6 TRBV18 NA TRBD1 CASSPGTDSPLHF TGTGCCAGCTCACCAGGGACAGATTCACCCCTCCACTTT
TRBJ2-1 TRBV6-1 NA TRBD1 CASSQVRTGPNEQFF TGTGCCAGCAGCCAAGTAAGGACAGGGCCCAATGAGCAGTTCTTC
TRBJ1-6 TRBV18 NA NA CASSPSRNSPLHF TGTGCCAGCTCACCAAGCCGCAATTCACCCCTCCACTTT
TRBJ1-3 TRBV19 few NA CASSISIGSSGNTIYF TGTGCCAGTAGTATCTCAATTGGGAGCTCTGGAAACACCATATATTTT
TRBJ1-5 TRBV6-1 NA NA CASSERGYQPQHF TGTGCCAGCAGTGAAAGAGGCTATCAGCCCCAGCATTTT
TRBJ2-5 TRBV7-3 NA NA CASSLGPGKETQYF TGTGCCAGCAGCTTAGGTCCGGGAAAAGAGACCCAGTACTTC
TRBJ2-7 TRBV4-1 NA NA CASSPSISGLYEQYF TGCGCCAGCAGCCCGTCCATTAGCGGACTCTACGAGCAGTACTTC
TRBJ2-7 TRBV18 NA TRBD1 CASSLTGGSTYEQYF TGTGCCAGCTCTCTTACAGGGGGATCGACCTACGAGCAGTACTTC
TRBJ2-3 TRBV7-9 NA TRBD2 CASSSPGGDTDTQYF TGTGCCAGCAGCTCCCCGGGGGGGGACACAGATACGCAGTATTTT
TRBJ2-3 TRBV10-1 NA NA CASAGGVTDTQYF TGCGCCAGCGCCGGTGGAGTTACAGATACGCAGTATTTT
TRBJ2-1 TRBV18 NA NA CASSPAGVYNEQFF TGTGCCAGCTCACCGGCCGGGGTTTACAATGAGCAGTTCTTC
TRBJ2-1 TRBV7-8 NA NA CASTQVGGSYNEQFF TGTGCCAGCACCCAAGTCGGAGGATCCTACAATGAGCAGTTCTTC
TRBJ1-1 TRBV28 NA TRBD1 CASITPQGALTEAFF TGTGCCAGCATAACCCCCCAGGGGGCGCTCACTGAAGCTTTCTTT
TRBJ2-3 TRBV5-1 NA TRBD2 CASSSDTGLGSTQYF TGCGCCAGCAGCTCGGACACGGGACTAGGCAGTACGCAGTATTTT
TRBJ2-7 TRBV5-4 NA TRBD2 CASSLGFLAGVGEQYF TGTGCCAGCAGCTTGGGATTTCTAGCGGGAGTCGGCGAGCAGTACTTC
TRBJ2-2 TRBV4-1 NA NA CASSQDLRGATGELFF TGCGCCAGCAGCCAAGATCTCAGGGGGGCTACCGGGGAGCTGTTTTTT
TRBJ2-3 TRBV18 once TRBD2 CASSELPGLATDTQYF TGTGCCAGCTCAGAGCTACCGGGACTAGCAACAGATACGCAGTATTTT
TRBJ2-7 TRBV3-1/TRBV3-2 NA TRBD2 CASSPTSGERGEQYF TGTGCCAGCAGCCCCACTAGCGGGGAGAGGGGCGAGCAGTACTTC
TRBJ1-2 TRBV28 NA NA CASTVQGNNFTF TGTGCCAGCACCGTTCAGGGTAACAACTTCACCTTC
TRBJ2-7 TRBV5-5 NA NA CASSPERLVSGPYEQYF TGTGCCAGCAGCCCCGAAAGACTTGTGTCAGGGCCCTACGAGCAGTACTTC
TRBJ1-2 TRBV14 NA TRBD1 CASSPLDRAGGYTF TGTGCCAGCAGCCCATTAGACAGGGCTGGTGGCTACACCTTC
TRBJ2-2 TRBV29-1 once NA CSVDTGPGYTGELFF TGCAGCGTTGACACAGGGCCGGGATACACCGGGGAGCTGTTTTTT
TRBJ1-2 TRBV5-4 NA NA CASSLAGVSGYTF TGTGCCAGCAGCCTAGCGGGGGTCTCTGGCTACACCTTC
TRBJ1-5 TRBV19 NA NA CASAGQIRNQPQHF TGTGCCAGCGCTGGGCAAATTAGGAATCAGCCCCAGCATTTT
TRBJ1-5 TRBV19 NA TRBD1 CASSMYSDRKGGQPQHF TGTGCCAGTAGTATGTACTCGGACAGGAAGGGCGGCCAGCCCCAGCATTTT
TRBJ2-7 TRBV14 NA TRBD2 CASSQGLSGASRGINFYEQYF TGTGCCAGCAGCCAAGGTTTAAGCGGGGCCTCTCGCGGGATTAATTTTTACGAGCAGTACTTC
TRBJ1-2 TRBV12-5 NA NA CASGLIDRPNAF TGTGCTAGTGGTTTAATTGACAGGCCCAACGCCTTC
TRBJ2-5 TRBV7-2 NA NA CASSLGGAGKETQYF TGTGCCAGCAGCCTGGGGGGGGCAGGGAAAGAGACCCAGTACTTC
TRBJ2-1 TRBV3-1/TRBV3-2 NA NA CASSPPYRQQFF TGTGCCAGCAGCCCCCCCTACAGGCAGCAGTTCTTC
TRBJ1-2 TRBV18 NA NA CASSPPGSSYGYTF TGTGCCAGCTCACCACCGGGCAGTTCGTATGGCTACACCTTC
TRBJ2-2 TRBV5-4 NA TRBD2 CASSLPGLATGELFF TGTGCCAGCAGCCTTCCGGGACTAGCGACCGGGGAGCTGTTTTTT
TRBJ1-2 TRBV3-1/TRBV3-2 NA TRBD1 CASSPGQGAVGYTF TGTGCCAGCAGCCCCGGACAGGGGGCGGTCGGCTACACCTTC
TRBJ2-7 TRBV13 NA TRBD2 CASSSGLAGGPLPHYEQYF TGTGCCAGCAGCTCGGGACTAGCGGGAGGGCCCCTCCCACACTACGAGCAGTACTTC
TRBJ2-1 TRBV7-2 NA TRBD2 CASSLVGSGRPEQFF TGTGCCAGCAGCTTAGTGGGTAGCGGGAGGCCTGAGCAGTTCTTC
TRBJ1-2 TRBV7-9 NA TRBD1 CASSYSGTGRGYTF TGTGCCAGCAGTTATTCAGGGACAGGTCGTGGCTACACCTTC
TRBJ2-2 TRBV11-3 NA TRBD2 CASSFSGSGRAGELFF TGTGCCAGCAGCTTTTCAGGAAGCGGGAGGGCCGGGGAGCTGTTTTTT
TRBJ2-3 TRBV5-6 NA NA CASSLGLLTDTQYF TGTGCCAGCAGCTTGGGACTCCTTACAGATACGCAGTATTTT
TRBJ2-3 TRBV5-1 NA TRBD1 CASSSGQGVDTQYF TGCGCCAGCAGCTCGGGACAGGGAGTAGATACGCAGTATTTT
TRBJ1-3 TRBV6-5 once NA CASSYSGQGTGNTIYF TGTGCCAGCAGTTACTCGGGGCAGGGGACTGGAAACACCATATATTTT
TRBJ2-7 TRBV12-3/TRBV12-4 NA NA CASSLGSEYEQYF TGTGCCAGCAGTTTGGGTAGCGAATACGAGCAGTACTTC
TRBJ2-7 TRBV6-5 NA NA CASEPFQGSYEQYF TGTGCCAGCGAGCCTTTCCAGGGGTCCTACGAGCAGTACTTC
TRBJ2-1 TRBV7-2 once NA CASSSQIPNEQFF TGTGCCAGCAGCTCACAGATTCCCAATGAGCAGTTCTTC